This T cell receptor (beta chain) was sequenced in a study of technical replicates of blood from several donors. Method: immunoSEQ multiplex PCR; TCRdb's copy keeps in-frame clones and lacks some. The sample has tens of thousands of clones; about 92% are singletons. CDR1 and CDR2 from the germline V gene are LGHNA and YNFKEQ. With 3 bases removed from V and 0 bases from J, the gap between germline ends came to 5 bases. This CDR3 comprises 13 residues. The chain couples TRBV4-2 to TRBJ2-5, with unresolved D. The TCR originated in a human donor in good health. Sequencing was carried out using T cells isolated from PBMCs. The CDR3, as DNA: TGTGCCAGCAGCCAGAGCTACCAAGAGACCCAGTACTTC. The encoded protein is CASSQSYQETQYF.